The 4 T cell receptor beta chains given below trace back to one sample, sequenced in a study of identifying expanded T cells in peripheral blood. The assay was immunoSEQ multiplex PCR, and TCRdb's table has in-frame clones only and misses some. In the table there are 95,000 to 100,000 clones, 70% to 90% of which are singletons. Source material: blood. Receptor source: a person between 18 and 75 years old in good health.

This rearrangement joins TRBV18 to TRBJ1-1; D is perhaps TRBD1 (5 bases). The CDR3 spans 13 residues. Trimming took 3 bases from V and 2 from J, leaving 7 bases between them. Germline lookup yields CDR1 KGHSH and CDR2 LQKENI. CDR3 nucleotides: TGTGCCAGCTCACCGACAGTAAACACTGAAGCTTTCTTT. Translated, it gives CASSPTVNTEAFF.

This CDR3 is CASSRGQGDSNEKLFF. CDR3 coding DNA: TGTGCCAGCAGCCGAGGACAGGGCGATTCTAATGAAAAACTGTTTTTT. The V and J genes are TRBV13 and TRBJ1-4; TRBD1 matches at 8 bases. V dropped 5 bases and J dropped 3; count of bases not matched to a gene: 8. CDR3 length equals 16 residues. Germline CDR1 and CDR2: PRHDT and FYEKMQ (reference sequence).

The chain recombines TRBV5-5 with TRBJ2-1; D could derive from TRBD1 or TRBD2 (5 bases each). Per germline, CDR1 SGHKS and CDR2 YYEKEE (reference sequence). V lost 0 bases and J lost 9, with 13 bases in between. CDR3 length: 14 amino acids. The DNA for the CDR3 is TGTGCCAGCAGCTTGGGGGACCCCTCTCGTGAGCAGTTCTTC. Translation: CASSLGDPSREQFF.

This sequence joins TRBV23-1 and TRBJ2-1, with TRBD1 matching 9 bases. TRBV23-1 is an ORF for which the function is uncertain. The CDR3 has 15 amino acids. The J segment lost 8 bases and the V segment lost 2 bases, leaving 7 bases of the junction unmatched. The CDR3 DNA follows: TGCGCCAGCAGTCAAACGGGACAGGGACACGATGAGCAGTTCTTC. Protein: CASSQTGQGHDEQFF.